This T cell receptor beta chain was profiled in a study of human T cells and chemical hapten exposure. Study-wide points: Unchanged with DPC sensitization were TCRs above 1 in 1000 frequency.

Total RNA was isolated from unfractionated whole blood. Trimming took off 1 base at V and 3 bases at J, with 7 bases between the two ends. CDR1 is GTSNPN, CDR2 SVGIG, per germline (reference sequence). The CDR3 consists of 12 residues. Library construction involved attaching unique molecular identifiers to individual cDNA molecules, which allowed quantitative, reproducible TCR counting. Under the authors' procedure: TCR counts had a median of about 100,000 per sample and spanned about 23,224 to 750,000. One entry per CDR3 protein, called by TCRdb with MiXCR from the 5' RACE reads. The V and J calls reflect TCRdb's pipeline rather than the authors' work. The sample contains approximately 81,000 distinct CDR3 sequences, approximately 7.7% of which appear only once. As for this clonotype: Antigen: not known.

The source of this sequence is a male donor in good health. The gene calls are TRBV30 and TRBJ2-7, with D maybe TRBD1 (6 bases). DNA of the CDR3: TGTGCCTGGAGTGCGGACAGCTACGAGCAGTACTTC. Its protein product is CAWSADSYEQYF.